This T cell receptor beta chain was observed in a study of STAT5B mutations in CD4+ large granular lymphocyte leukemia. Study-wide findings and caveats: Top patient clones used TRBV06 genes more often: 8/27 versus 2/35 in controls. Patient CD4-sorted repertoires stayed more clonal than healthy ones after leukemic-clone removal.

In the case of this clone: What it binds is unknown.

Germline V gene lookup returns CDR1 WSHSY and CDR2 SAAADI. The CDR3 spans 20 residues. Between the trimmed V and J ends, which lost 0 bases and 3 bases, there was a span of 24 bases. Original processing methods: The detection floor for productive clonotype frequency was 2.59 x 10-5. Measured with immunoSEQ multiplex PCR; TCRdb has only the in-frame clones, and not every one. V and J calls and clone size are copied from that table; D and trimming were computed from the DNA. Here the sample spans 20,000 to 25,000 clones, over 70% being singletons. Sequencing was carried out using CD4+ T cells from blood buffy coats. This chain connects TRBV10-2 to TRBJ1-3; a possible D gene is TRBD1 (5 bases). This clonotype was sampled from a human donor in good health. Written as DNA, the CDR3 is TGCGCCAGCAGTGAGTCGATGATGGGAGCCGGGGGATATAGTGGAAACACCATATATTTT. Encoded protein: CASSESMMGAGGYSGNTIYF.